In this sample, the clone carrying this T cell receptor (beta chain) turned up many times. Its antigen is unidentified. RNA transcripts provided the template for amplifying TCR beta CDR3 regions. HTBI primers served in a first-round RT-PCR, which a second-round multiplex PCR followed. A single record per CDR3 protein comes from TCRdb applying MiXCR to the multiplex PCR reads. This sample yields under 400,000 distinct CDR3 sequences, of which roughly a sixth are seen a single time; roughly 12% belongs to the top ten. The data derive from a study of Graves' ophthalmopathy and Graves' hyperthyroidism. General study results and limits: For predicting ophthalmopathy progression, the model had nearly 71% sensitivity and roughly 76% specificity.

Ophthalmopathic donors had moderate-to-severe activity, CAS ≥3 and NOSPECS ≥4, with disease that had lasted under 3 months. Certain patients were not enrolled. These were patients with other autoimmune diseases, uncontrolled infections, pregnancy or lactation. PBMCs were isolated from a roughly 9 ml sample of fresh peripheral blood. Trimming took 0 bases from V and 5 from J, leaving 13 bases between them. The germline V gene encodes CDR1 SGHAT and CDR2 FQNNGV. The CDR3 sequence is 15 residues long. The sequence came from an adult man with Graves' ophthalmopathy. The chain combines TRBV11-2 with TRBJ2-5, with D possibly TRBD2 on 6 matching bases. The sequenced sample was peripheral blood. CDR3 sequence: CASSLDPGDGETQYF. DNA of the CDR3: TGTGCCAGCAGCTTAGATCCGGGGGATGGGGAGACCCAGTACTTC.